This entry lists 27 T cell receptor beta chains sequenced from one sample in a study of T cell changes during pregnancy in multiple sclerosis. Some clones are missing from TCRdb's copy, which holds only in-frame ones; the method was immunoSEQ multiplex PCR. The sample holds some 80,000 clones, about nine tenths seen once. The sample in question was peripheral blood, obtained in the first trimester of pregnancy. All receptors derive from a female donor with multiple sclerosis, enrolled in a pregnancy study.

The V call is TRBV27, the J call TRBJ1-4; 7 bases agree with TRBD1. Germline CDR1 reads MNHEY; CDR2 reads SMNVEV (reference sequence). The length of the CDR3 is 14 residues. V shed 5 bases and J 7 bases; nucleotides not matched to a gene: 7. CDR3 protein: CASSLGGYGEKLFF. In DNA form, the CDR3 reads TGTGCCAGCAGTCTAGGGGGCTATGGTGAAAAACTGTTTTTT.

The genes are TRBV5-1 and TRBJ2-2; TRBD1 aligns across 7 bases. CDR3 length: 17 residues. Germline values: CDR1 SGHRS, CDR2 YFSETQ. Unmatched junction bases numbered 8, after V lost 1 base and J lost 2 bases. The CDR3 DNA reads as TGCGCCAGCAGCTTGAATGAAGCAGGGGGAAACACCGGGGAGCTGTTTTTT. Translated, it gives CASSLNEAGGNTGELFF.

The V gene is TRBV5-1, the J gene TRBJ1-2; 7 bases align to TRBD1. The CDR3 totals 14 residues. V was clipped by 4 bases and J by 1 base; unmatched bases: 4. Per germline, CDR1 SGHRS and CDR2 YFSETQ. The CDR3 coding sequence is TGCGCCAGCAGCGGGACAGAGTATAACTATGGCTACACCTTC. Its translation is CASSGTEYNYGYTF.

The chain is built from TRBV30 and TRBJ2-3; no firm D call. The CDR3 has 12 amino acids. V lost 0 bases, J lost 3 bases, and 4 bases lay in between. From germline, CDR1 is GTSNPN and CDR2 SVGIG (reference sequence). CDR3 nucleotide sequence: TGTGCCTGGAGTGTACAGACAGATACGCAGTATTTT. Translation gives CAWSVQTDTQYF.

There are a few counts of this clone. This sequence joins TRBV6-4 and TRBJ2-3; 7 bases agree with TRBD1. V lost 3 bases and J lost 2; bases outside the gene matches: 2. CDR3 length: 14 amino acids. Germline V gene lookup returns CDR1 MRHNA and CDR2 SNTAGT. The CDR3 DNA sequence: TGTGCCAGCAGTGAAGGGGGCCCCACAGATACGCAGTATTTT. Protein sequence: CASSEGGPTDTQYF.

The V and J genes are TRBV2 and TRBJ2-7, with TRBD1 matching 7 bases. Germline V lookup: CDR1 SNHLY, CDR2 FYNNEI. V trimming: 6 bases; J trimming: 1 base; junction bases outside the gene matches: 6. The CDR3 spans 14 residues. The chain's CDR3 is CASSLKGASYEQYF. The CDR3 DNA is TGTGCCAGCAGCTTGAAGGGGGCGTCCTACGAGCAGTACTTC.

This clone occurred once. V and J are TRBV2 and TRBJ1-5; a possible D gene is TRBD1 (5 bases). The CDR3 runs 13 residues. V lost 7 bases and J lost 5, with 12 bases in between. The germline gives CDR1 SNHLY, CDR2 FYNNEI. As DNA, the CDR3 is TGTGCCAGCAATCCAGGGTCGGATCAGCCCCAGCATTTT. Translation: CASNPGSDQPQHF.

The chain couples TRBV5-5 to TRBJ2-7, with no clear D. V lost 2 bases, J lost 0 bases, and 12 bases lay in between. The CDR3 length is 15 residues. Germline CDR1 and CDR2: SGHKS and YYEKEE (reference sequence). DNA of the CDR3: TGTGCCAGCAGCTTTTGGCAGGTGTTCTCCTACGAGCAGTACTTC. This sequence encodes CASSFWQVFSYEQYF.

V is TRBV27 and J is TRBJ2-5; 12 bases match TRBD2. The trim removed 8 bases at V and 4 bases at J, leaving 5 bases unmatched. The CDR3 runs to 14 residues. The germline V gene encodes CDR1 MNHEY and CDR2 SMNVEV (reference sequence). CDR3 DNA: TGTGCCAGCCGACTAGCGGGAGTGGGAGAGACCCAGTACTTC. This gives the protein CASRLAGVGETQYF.

The chain uses TRBV7-8 and TRBJ1-1; D remains ambiguous. This CDR3 is built from 13 residues. Germline CDR1 is SGHVS and CDR2 is FQNEAQ. Trimming removed 5 bases from V and 0 bases from J, with 7 bases in between. The CDR3 spells CASSPVMNTEAFF. CDR3 DNA sequence: TGTGCCAGCAGCCCAGTAATGAACACTGAAGCTTTCTTT.

The chain combines TRBV5-6 with TRBJ2-5, with a possible D match to TRBD2 (5 bases). Germline values: CDR1 SGHDT, CDR2 YYEEEE. The CDR3 sequence is 13 residues long. V was shortened by 0 bases and J by 5 bases, with 8 bases between the two germline ends. CDR3 sequence (DNA): TGTGCCAGCAGCTTGGGTAGCGAGGAGACCCAGTACTTC. It is translated as CASSLGSEETQYF.

The rearrangement joins TRBV5-5 to TRBJ1-1, with D hard to call. Per germline, CDR1 SGHKS and CDR2 YYEKEE (reference sequence). The CDR3 extends over 14 amino acids. V was pared by 1 base and J by 4 bases, with 11 bases between. CDR3 amino acids: CASSLRREGTEAFF. For the CDR3, the DNA is TGTGCCAGCAGCTTGCGAAGGGAGGGCACTGAAGCTTTCTTT.

The gene calls are TRBV5-1 and TRBJ1-2, with 9 positions matching TRBD1. Germline CDR1 reads SGHRS; CDR2 reads YFSETQ. The length of the CDR3 is 16 residues. The junction had 15 bases not matched to a gene; V was cut back by 4 bases and J by 8 bases. CDR3 coding DNA: TGCGCCAGCAGCCCACAAACAGGGGGCGCGGTTCAGGGCTACACCTTC. This translates into CASSPQTGGAVQGYTF.

This clone was seen a single time. The genes are TRBV4-1 and TRBJ2-7; 7 nucleotides align to TRBD1. Germline CDR1 and CDR2: MGHRA and YSYEKL. J gave up 6 bases and V 5 bases, and 13 bases lay outside the gene matches. This CDR3 has 15 residues. The CDR3 spells CASSNLDRVPSEQYF. The DNA of the CDR3 is TGCGCCAGCAGCAACCTCGACAGGGTTCCGTCCGAGCAGTACTTC.

This chain connects TRBV6-6 to TRBJ1-1, with D hard to call. CDR1 is MNHNY and CDR2 is SVGAGI in the germline V gene (reference sequence). The germline V and J ends were trimmed by 2 bases and 4 bases, with 8 bases remaining between them. The CDR3 length is 13 residues. The CDR3 nucleotides read TGTGCCAGCAGTTACGACACTCGCACTGAAGCTTTCTTT. This sequence encodes CASSYDTRTEAFF.

The CDR3 DNA follows: TGTGCCAGAAGCGTCGGGAATTTTCCCCCCTACGAGCAGTACTTC. It specifies CARSVGNFPPYEQYF. V usage is TRBV5-3 and J usage is TRBJ2-7, with a weak D call TRBD2 (5 bases). TRBV5-3 counts as an open reading frame of uncertain function. This CDR3 spans 15 amino acids. Trimming took off 4 bases at V and 2 bases at J, with 16 bases between the two ends.

This sequence joins TRBV6-6 and TRBJ2-1; D unresolved. The CDR3 is 15 amino acids. V lost 0 bases to trimming and J lost 3 bases, with 9 bases between them. Germline loops: CDR1 MNHNY, CDR2 SVGAGI (reference sequence). The CDR3 DNA follows: TGTGCCAGCAGTTACTCGTCGGCTAGCTACAATGAGCAGTTCTTC. Translation: CASSYSSASYNEQFF.

The chain uses TRBV6-5 and TRBJ2-2; TRBD2 aligns across 8 bases. Trimming took 4 bases from V and 3 from J; bases not matched to a gene: 4. Germline CDR1 MNHEY, CDR2 SVGAGI. The CDR3 extends over 15 amino acids. CDR3 bases: TGTGCCAGCAGTTCCCAACTAGCGGACACCGGGGAGCTGTTTTTT. This encodes CASSSQLADTGELFF.

The chain combines TRBV7-9 with TRBJ1-2; 9 positions agree with TRBD1. This CDR3 spans 15 amino acids. The V gene's germline CDR1 is SEHNR and CDR2 FQNEAQ (reference sequence). J was trimmed by 1 base and V by 1 base; bases with no gene match: 1. Here the CDR3 reads CASSLGQGVNYGYTF. The CDR3 DNA is TGTGCCAGCAGCTTAGGACAGGGGGTTAACTATGGCTACACCTTC. The complete variable domain, with remaining parts taken from reference TRBV7-9 and TRBJ1-2, reads DTGVSQNPRHKITKRGQNVTFRCDPISEHNRLYWYRQTLGQGPEFLTYFQNEAQLEKSRLLSDRFSAERPKGSFSTLEIQRTEQGDSAMYLCASSLGQGVNYGYTFGSGTRLTVV.

The CDR3 here is CASSPSGQGAGSETQYF. The CDR3, as DNA: TGTGCCAGCAGCCCATCCGGACAGGGGGCCGGATCAGAGACCCAGTACTTC. J is TRBJ2-5 and V is TRBV9; 11 nucleotides line up with TRBD1. CDR1 is SGDLS, CDR2 YYNGEE, per germline. With V trimmed by 4 bases and J by 4 bases, 12 bases remained unmatched. This CDR3 is 17 amino acids long.

The CDR3 DNA is TGTGCCAGTAGTATCGGGAGGACAGGGGCATCCGCTAATGAAAAACTGTTTTTT. It translates to CASSIGRTGASANEKLFF. The chain uses TRBV19 and TRBJ1-4; 9 bases line up with TRBD1. The junction had 11 bases not matched to a gene; V was cut back by 3 bases and J by 3 bases. The germline gives CDR1 LNHDA, CDR2 SQIVND (reference sequence). The CDR3 runs 18 residues.

The V gene is TRBV29-1, the J gene TRBJ1-2; the match to TRBD1 covers 12 bases. V lost 5 bases and J lost 5; bases outside the gene matches: 9. CDR1 and CDR2 from the germline V gene are SQVTM and ANQGSEA. The CDR3 totals 15 residues. The CDR3 spells CSVPGTGGGKYGYTF. CDR3 coding DNA: TGCAGCGTTCCCGGGACAGGGGGCGGAAAGTATGGCTACACCTTC.

The chain combines TRBV27 with TRBJ1-5, with no clear D. Germline V gene data show CDR1 as MNHEY and CDR2 as SMNVEV (reference sequence). V lost 5 bases and J 0 bases, leaving 5 bases between the germline ends. CDR3 length: 13 amino acids. The CDR3 DNA is TGTGCCAGCAGTCCCTTTAGCAATCAGCCCCAGCATTTT. It is translated as CASSPFSNQPQHF.

This chain uses TRBV27 with TRBJ2-3, with unresolved D. Trimming took off 0 bases at V and 2 bases at J, with 3 bases between the two ends. The CDR3 contains 13 residues. In germline, CDR1 is MNHEY, CDR2 SMNVEV (reference sequence). The CDR3 nucleotides are TGTGCCAGCAGTTTATCCTACACAGATACGCAGTATTTT. Translating gives CASSLSYTDTQYF.

The gene calls are TRBV7-8 and TRBJ1-1; D gene ambiguous. V was pared by 1 base and J by 4 bases, with 13 bases between. The CDR3 loop spans 15 amino acids. Germline CDR1 reads SGHVS; CDR2 reads FQNEAQ. The CDR3 coding sequence is TGTGCCAGCAGCTTAGATCCTCCCCGGAGCACTGAAGCTTTCTTT. Its protein is CASSLDPPRSTEAFF.

This rearrangement joins TRBV30 to TRBJ1-3; D not resolved. Germline CDR1 and CDR2: GTSNPN and SVGIG (reference sequence). V lost 4 bases to trimming and J lost 1 base, with 11 bases between them. This CDR3 has 14 residues. The CDR3 spells CAWTVAVSGNTIYF. The DNA for the CDR3 is TGTGCCTGGACCGTGGCCGTGTCTGGAAACACCATATATTTT.

This clone was observed a single time. The genes are TRBV6-5 and TRBJ1-1; D uncertain. The CDR3 is 16 residues long. V lost 0 bases and J 0 bases, leaving 11 bases between the germline ends. Germline loops: CDR1 MNHEY, CDR2 SVGAGI. The CDR3 DNA sequence: TGTGCCAGCAGTTACTCCTCAGTCGGAGTGAACACTGAAGCTTTCTTT. Its protein is CASSYSSVGVNTEAFF.